This T cell receptor beta chain comes out of a study of T cells after yellow fever vaccination. Whole-study context: SMART-Seq v4 Ultra Low Input prepared the low-cell-number fractions.

This clonotype was seen more than once but under ten times. Its antigen remains unknown. The length of the CDR3 is 17 residues. Trimming removed 1 base from V and 5 bases from J, with 21 bases in between. Germline V gene sequence: CDR1 SGHVS, CDR2 FQNEAQ. Regarding the study as a whole: Detected again after the booster were most primary-vaccination clones, at 95% to 98% CD4 and 70% to 90% CD8. Contaminants from the bulk population, in the form of abundant clonotypes, could be found in FACS-sorted repertoires.

The 5'RACE template-switching step produced TCR cDNA and added a universal primer site and UMIs. TCRdb processed the 5' RACE reads anew with MiXCR; each CDR3 protein has one entry. This sample yields hundreds of thousands of distinct CDR3 sequences, of which about 12% are seen a single time; about 15% belongs to the top ten. The J gene is TRBJ2-7, the V gene TRBV7-8, with D possibly being TRBD1 (5 bases). The receptor was isolated from a young man who received the YFV17D yellow fever vaccine. The sample here was PBMCs, taken on the day of the yellow fever booster vaccination. The CDR3 reads CASSLGFQGRSFDEQYF. Written as DNA, the CDR3 is TGTGCCAGCAGCTTAGGGTTCCAGGGCCGATCTTTCGACGAGCAGTACTTC.